Each of the 17 T cell receptor beta chains below was sequenced from the same sample in a study of cytomegalovirus exposure and HLA in healthy donors. 13 Jbeta primers and 60 Vbeta primers were used for the PCR. Here immunoSEQ multiplex PCR was the method, and the copy in TCRdb shows in-frame clones only, minus some. The sample shows 90,000 to 150,000 clones, 80% of them seen only once. Sequences were obtained from PBMCs. The receptors originated from a man over 45 in good health and CMV-seronegative.

This clone was detected only once. The chain joins TRBV7-2 to TRBJ2-2; TRBD2 matches at 12 bases. The CDR3 consists of 16 residues. The trim removed 2 bases at V and 6 bases at J, leaving 4 bases unmatched. Germline-derived CDR1 and CDR2 are SGHTA and FQGNSA. CDR3 sequence: CASSLPLAGGAGELFF. The DNA of the CDR3 is TGTGCCAGCAGCTTACCCCTAGCGGGAGGGGCCGGGGAGCTGTTTTTT.

The DNA for the CDR3 is TGTGCCAGCAGCCGACAGGGGGCTTACGGAAACACCATATATTTT. Its protein product is CASSRQGAYGNTIYF. The chain joins TRBV5-4 to TRBJ1-3, with TRBD1 matching 10 bases. This CDR3 has 15 amino acids. V trimming: 4 bases; J trimming: 4 bases; junction bases outside the gene matches: 5. Germline loops: CDR1 SGHNT, CDR2 YYREEE (reference sequence).

The gene calls are TRBV10-2 and TRBJ2-5, with D possibly being TRBD2 (7 bases). Trimming pared 6 bases from V and 3 bases from J, leaving 14 bases between. Germline CDR1 WSHSY, CDR2 SAAADI. This CDR3 has 14 amino acids. The CDR3, as DNA: TGCGCCAGCAGAGAACGGGGGGCGGAAGAGACCCAGTACTTC. It codes for CASRERGAEETQYF.

This clone was detected only a few times. The chain uses TRBV2 and TRBJ2-3, with 7 bases matching TRBD2. The germline CDR1 and CDR2 sequences are SNHLY and FYNNEI. The J segment lost 1 base and the V segment lost 5 bases, leaving 12 bases of the junction unmatched. CDR3 size: 17 residues. The CDR3 here is CASSRNGVSGGTDTQYF. CDR3 coding DNA: TGTGCCAGCAGTAGGAACGGCGTCAGCGGGGGCACAGATACGCAGTATTTT.

The J gene is TRBJ2-5, the V gene TRBV28; D might be TRBD2 (5 bases). Trimming stripped 6 bases from V and 7 bases from J, with 9 bases between. This CDR3 has 11 amino acids. CDR1 MDHEN and CDR2 SYDVKM come from the germline V gene. The CDR3 bases are TGTGCCAGCAGCCCGAGCGGGACCCAGTACTTC. This gives the protein CASSPSGTQYF. Together with reference TRBV28 and TRBJ2-5, the CDR3 gives the full variable domain: DVKVTQSSRYLVKRTGEKVFLECVQDMDHENMFWYRQDPGLGLRLIYFSYDVKMKEKGDIPEGYSVSREKKERFSLILESASTNQTSMYLCASSPSGTQYFGPGTRLLVL.

This chain links TRBV28 with TRBJ1-4; 10 bases map to TRBD1. The V gene's germline CDR1 is MDHEN and CDR2 SYDVKM. The CDR3 sequence is 15 residues long. The ends lost 6 bases at V and 8 bases at J; junction bases unmatched: 9. DNA of the CDR3: TGTGCCAGCAGGGGCTCGGGACAGGGGTTAGAAAAACTGTTTTTT. Translating it yields CASRGSGQGLEKLFF.

The gene calls are TRBV5-1 and TRBJ1-4; D is perhaps TRBD1 (6 bases). This CDR3 spans 16 amino acids. The V end lost 2 bases, the J end lost 7 bases, and 18 bases lay between the germline ends. The V gene's germline CDR1 is SGHRS and CDR2 YFSETQ. For the CDR3, the DNA is TGCGCCAGCAGCTTAACCGGACCGGGGGGCCCTGAAAAACTGTTTTTT. Its translation is CASSLTGPGGPEKLFF.

The rearrangement joins TRBV13 to TRBJ1-2, with D tentatively TRBD1 (6 bases). CDR3 size: 13 residues. The V end lost 2 bases, the J end lost 5 bases, and 9 bases lay between the germline ends. Germline V gene sequence: CDR1 PRHDT, CDR2 FYEKMQ (reference sequence). The CDR3 region has the DNA TGTGCCAGCAGCTTAAGGGACAATTATGGCTACACCTTC. It translates to CASSLRDNYGYTF.

In this sample, this clone turned up once. The gene calls are TRBV29-1 and TRBJ2-1; the D gene is possibly TRBD2 (5 bases). The CDR3 spans 12 residues. CDR1 and CDR2 from the germline V gene are SQVTM and ANQGSEA. With 7 bases removed from V and 4 bases from J, the gap between germline ends came to 11 bases. CDR3 residues: CSARRGYNEQFF. CDR3 nucleotides: TGCAGCGCAAGACGGGGTTACAATGAGCAGTTCTTC.

The chain links TRBV9 to TRBJ1-6; weak D call: TRBD1 (6 bases). Looked up from germline, CDR1 is SGDLS and CDR2 is YYNGEE. Between the trimmed V and J ends, which lost 3 bases and 9 bases, there was a span of 16 bases. The CDR3 contains 15 residues. The CDR3 DNA is TGTGCCAGCAGCGAGAGGACAGAGCAAGGTTCACCCCTCCACTTT. Encoded protein: CASSERTEQGSPLHF.

The J gene is TRBJ2-7, the V gene TRBV5-5; TRBD2 matches 7 bases. The V gene's germline CDR1 is SGHKS and CDR2 YYEKEE (reference sequence). Trimming cost V 2 bases and J 5 bases; bases outside gene matches: 10. The CDR3 has 15 amino acids. In DNA form, the CDR3 reads TGTGCCAGCAGCTTAAGCGGGGTGGTTTGGGACGAGCAGTACTTC. Its translation: CASSLSGVVWDEQYF. The full variable domain, completed using reference TRBV5-5 and TRBJ2-7, is DAGVTQSPTHLIKTRGQQVTLRCSPISGHKSVSWYQQVLGQGPQFIFQYYEKEERGRGNFPDRFSARQFPNYSSELNVNALLLGDSALYLCASSLSGVVWDEQYFGPGTRLTVT.

The V call is TRBV6-1, the J call TRBJ2-1; 13 positions match TRBD2. Unmatched junction bases numbered 10, after V lost 4 bases and J lost 4 bases. Germline V gene data show CDR1 as MNHNS and CDR2 as SASEGT. CDR3 length: 18 amino acids. CDR3 coding DNA: TGTGCCAGCAGTGGGGGGACTAGCGGGGAGTACGTATACAATGAGCAGTTCTTC. Residues: CASSGGTSGEYVYNEQFF.

The chain recombines TRBV5-1 with TRBJ2-1; 9 bases line up with TRBD2. This CDR3 has 19 amino acids. V lost 2 bases, J lost 0 bases, and 12 bases stayed unmatched. Per the germline V gene, CDR1 is SGHRS and CDR2 is YFSETQ. CDR3 nucleotide sequence: TGCGCCAGCAGCTTTTGGGAGGGTAGCGGGGGCAGCTCCTACAATGAGCAGTTCTTC. As protein: CASSFWEGSGGSSYNEQFF.

The chain combines TRBV5-6 with TRBJ2-7; D not certain. Trimming left V 1 base short and J 2 bases short, with 7 bases between. This CDR3 has 13 residues. Germline V gene sequence: CDR1 SGHDT, CDR2 YYEEEE. CDR3 sequence: CASSLMQAYEQYF. CDR3 sequence (DNA): TGTGCCAGCAGCTTGATGCAGGCCTACGAGCAGTACTTC.

This chain joins TRBV2 and TRBJ2-3, with D tentatively TRBD2 (6 bases). Between the trimmed V and J ends, which lost 10 bases and 0 bases, there was a span of 11 bases. The CDR3 has 13 residues. CDR1 is SNHLY and CDR2 is FYNNEI in the germline V gene. The DNA of the CDR3 is TGTGCCACCACCAGCGGGAGCACAGATACGCAGTATTTT. It is translated as CATTSGSTDTQYF.

The chain links TRBV7-9 to TRBJ2-3, with TRBD2 matching 9 bases. This CDR3 has 17 amino acids. V lost 1 base, J lost 1 base, and 6 bases stayed unmatched. Germline V gene sequence: CDR1 SEHNR, CDR2 FQNEAQ (reference sequence). The CDR3 DNA reads as TGTGCCAGCAGCTTAGGCGCGGGGGGGCCAGGCACAGATACGCAGTATTTT. Its protein product is CASSLGAGGPGTDTQYF.

This sequence joins TRBV5-1 and TRBJ2-7, with D possibly TRBD1 on 6 matching bases. Trimming removed 4 bases from V and 6 bases from J, with 14 bases in between. Germline lookup yields CDR1 SGHRS and CDR2 YFSETQ. This CDR3 spans 13 amino acids. The CDR3 bases are TGCGCCAGCAGCCCACCAGGGACATTCGAGCAGTACTTC. Its protein is CASSPPGTFEQYF.